The clone carrying this T cell receptor beta chain occurred a few times. This entry is derived from a study of T cells after yellow fever vaccination. CDR1 LGHNA and CDR2 YSLEER come from the germline V gene. Losses at the gene ends were 6 bases for V and 0 bases for J; bases not matched to a gene: 12. The CDR3 covers 20 residues. TCRdb itself ran the 5' RACE reads through MiXCR, one entry per CDR3 protein. The sample holds 250,000 to 300,000 distinct CDR3 sequences, over 4.5% seen once. The chain carries TRBV4-3 and TRBJ2-2, with TRBD2 identical over 14 bases. The receptor comes from a man between 18 and 35 years old who received the YFV17D yellow fever vaccine. The sequences come from CD4+ T cells sorted from PBMCs, collected on the day of the yellow fever booster vaccination. This CDR3 reads CASSRNPGLAGATNTGELFF. The CDR3 DNA is TGCGCCAGCAGTCGAAATCCGGGACTAGCGGGGGCGACGAACACCGGGGAGCTGTTTTTT.